This T cell receptor beta chain derives from a study of identical twins (dated by TCRdb to about 2016). Study-level background: TCR alpha and beta repertoires from monozygotic twins, unrelated adults of various ages and cord blood were deep-sequenced to test whether fetal clonotypes persist. To rule out contamination, replicate twin experiments were performed at different times with different library preparation protocols.

Broad study findings and their caveats: Fewer insertions were carried by abundant cord blood beta clonotypes; a weaker similar trend was observed in young adult naive repertoires, while no such trend was observed in memory repertoires. Compared with coincidental sharing between unrelated individuals, out-of-frame TCR alpha sequences shared between twins showed an excess of sequences with low generation probability. In monozygotic twins, recombination models systematically underestimated out-of-frame TCR alpha sharing, but the models matched the sharing seen between unrelated individuals. Invariant T cells such as MAIT and iNKT could partly confound zero-insertion analyses, though diverse VJ usage argued against this for most clonotypes. A weaker excess of twin sharing was found in beta out-of-frame sequences because the signal-to-noise ratio was lowered by fewer shared sequences. Because the same donors could not be followed over many years, the conclusions relied on cross-sectional statistical analysis.

Library construction relied on 5' RACE. Instrument on record: Illumina HiSeq 2000. A universal primer binding site was added through template switching, and the final cDNA carried a unique molecular identifier so that TCR cDNA molecules could be counted accurately. First-strand cDNA for TCR alpha and beta chains was synthesized from specific primers in the conserved constant-segment region. To control for contamination, every cDNA library was double barcoded, receiving both a SMART-Mk sample barcode and Illumina barcodes. TruSeq adapter sequences along with Illumina sample barcodes were introduced in two successive PCR steps. The TCR alpha and beta cDNA libraries were sequenced on the Illumina HiSeq platform using custom primers. The authors processed their data as follows. Unique molecular identifiers were extracted from raw reads with MiGEC, and CDR3 positions were determined with MiXCR. For each individual, recombination models were inferred using an EM algorithm with the repgenHMM and IGoR tools. The analysis of shared clonotypes was done with the tcR package in R, with sharing normalized by the product of cloneset sizes. Out-of-frame nonproductive sequences were analyzed to study raw recombination free of thymic and clonal selection effects. TCRdb applied fastp at Q25 and MiXCR to the public reads, then kept only in-frame beta chains. Rows are combined by CDR3 protein, so each entry shows the most common genes and DNA. These V and J calls are TCRdb output, not the study's own analysis. Counted in this sample were under 900,000 distinct CDR3 sequences; about 20% of them appeared once. Of the sample, around 13% is held by the ten largest clones.

As regards this clonotype: Its recognized antigen is unknown. Qualities for individual bases were not recorded, and no much larger clone is one base off.

All donors were healthy Caucasians. The twin cohort consisted of three pairs of female monozygotic twins, all aged about 18 to 29 years. Peripheral blood mononuclear cells were the source from which RNA for the TCR libraries was isolated. The same sample was also used in a study of T cells expressing NK-cell markers. The second study also describes: TCR beta-chain repertoires were profiled in sorted CD3+CD56+NKG2C+, CD3+CD56+NKG2C- and CD3+CD56-NKG2C+ T-cell subsets from fewer than 10 donors. Among the eight sequenced donors, only one was HCMV-seronegative, while the other seven were HCMV-seropositive. To restrict sorting to alphabetaTCR-expressing T cells, an anti-gammadeltaTCR antibody was added in several experiments. In roughly 6 donors, the dominant CD3+CD56+NKG2C+ clonotypes ranked among the top 10 CD8+ clonotypes, making up roughly 1.0-7.0% of CD8+ T cells. Those dominant clonotypes were again the most abundant among CD3+CD56-NKG2C+ cells in a few donors, at roughly 25-65%. Whether the expanded NKG2C-expressing T cell clones were specific for HCMV antigens was left unclear. The eight sequenced donors were randomly selected healthy volunteers, three men and five women. HCMV-specific IgG was detected in serum with a commercial ELISA kit to determine HCMV serostatus. For six donors, bulk peripheral blood T-cell repertoires were additionally sequenced from unsorted PBMC. Reads were demultiplexed and grouped by UMI with MIGEC, and clonotypes were assembled and quantified with MiTCR. To exclude erroneous sequences, any TCR cDNA sequence not supported by at least two reads was discarded. Downstream repertoire analysis used the tcR package, and clonotypes were matched across fractions by CDR3 nucleotide sequence plus V segment. VDJmatch was used to annotate antigen specificity against VDJdb, with one amino acid substitution in CDR3 permitted.

This TCR derives from a woman younger than 35 in good health. Sequencing was done on a sample of PBMCs.

The nucleotide sequence is given as TGCGCCAGCAGTCCGGACAGGACTGAAGCTTTCTTT. The translation is CASSPDRTEAFF. The chain employs TRBV10-1 and TRBJ1-1; the junction holds 7 bases that match TRBD1. The germline V gene (reference sequence) specifies WNHNN as CDR1 and SYGVQD as CDR2. V is cut back by 5 bases and J by 5 bases, with 2 bases in the junction unmatched. The CDR3 runs 12 residues from the cysteine to the phenylalanine. Just the 36-base CDR3 DNA is kept, in frame starting at base 1.